This T cell receptor beta chain came from a study of blood T cell repertoires in COVID-19 (dated by TCRdb to the early 2020s). With respect to the entire study: Samples from collaborators originated in the United States, Italy and Spain and spanned both the acute and convalescent phases of COVID-19. The material from the prospective study consisted of cDNA or gDNA derived from T cells, B-cell-depleted T cells, or PBMCs. Deeply sampled blood TCRbeta repertoires from subjects exposed to, actively infected with, or recovered from COVID-19 were included in the dataset. The repertoires were made available in a free public database intended to serve as a resource for research on the immune response to SARS-CoV-2. The samples were drawn from the first 160 participants of the ongoing ImmuneRACE study and from 1,200 or so subjects provided by 6 global collaborators. A de-identified subject ID, COVID-19 status, age in years and sex were almost always included in the sample metadata. Where available, HLA class I and class II types were taken from metadata supplied by the sample provider and were not determined by assay-based typing. Paper-wide results and their limitations: The amount of clinical and demographic metadata varied by source and participant and was provided uncurated.

About this clone itself: This receptor's antigen is unknown. No base qualities exist here, and no much larger clone lies one base off it.

TCRbeta CDR3 regions were amplified from genomic DNA by means of the immunoSEQ Assay, a bias-controlled multiplex PCR. From the authors' description of their analysis: The number of nucleated cells in each sample was estimated from the amplification of reference gene primers within the assay. To quantify the absolute abundance of each unique TCRbeta CDR3 rearrangement, sequence reads were collapsed and filtered. For each sample, productive Simpson clonality was calculated by taking the square root of Simpson's diversity index across productive rearrangements. TCRdb re-hosts the immuneACCESS table, in-frame sequences only. Its copies lack some clones; in the studies checked, an unresolved V gene accounts for under half of them, and the cause for the rest is not known. V and J calls and clone size are copied from that table; D and trimming were computed from the DNA. For this sample the table gives 60,000 to 70,000 clones, of which 70% to 85% were detected only once. The ten largest clones represent around 5.1% of the sample.

A distance of 9 bases separates the germline ends of V and J, which lose 3 bases and 6 bases respectively. The CDR1 and CDR2 encoded by the germline V gene are MDHEN and SYDVKM. The CDR3 starts with the cysteine, ends with the phenylalanine, and has 13 residues. The only DNA kept is the CDR3, 39 bases in frame from the first base. Whole blood was collected in K2EDTA tubes by collaborating institutions according to the institutions' own protocols. For TCRbeta analysis, collaborators shipped samples in one of three forms: frozen whole blood, isolated PBMCs, or DNA extracted from either of those sample types.

The receptor comes from a woman in her 70s with acute or convalescent COVID-19. Rearrangement joined TRBV28 to TRBJ2-1; the D region possibly corresponds to TRBD2 (5 bases align). The sequenced sample consisted of peripheral blood. The DNA sequence is TGTGCCAGCAGTTTGGCAGGAGGCAATGAGCAGTTCTTC. It specifies CASSLAGGNEQFF.